This T cell receptor beta chain was sequenced for a study of resident and recirculating memory T cells in vitiligo. General observations from the study: Sequences differed between biopsy sites and patients, suggesting private specificity.

Data came from immunoSEQ multiplex PCR; TCRdb stores just in-frame clones and leaves some out. The table lists roughly 76,000 clones, about 89% of them singletons. A note on this clone: As yet, its antigen is unknown.

The CDR3 is 15 amino acids. The germline CDR1 and CDR2 sequences are LNHDA and SQIVND (reference sequence). Unmatched junction bases numbered 2, after V lost 1 base and J lost 4 bases. The sequence was obtained from a male donor with vitiligo. Sequenced: blood. This rearrangement joins TRBV19 to TRBJ2-1; 9 bases match TRBD2. CDR3 protein: CASSIGLADYNEQFF. The DNA of the CDR3 is TGTGCCAGTAGTATAGGACTAGCGGATTACAATGAGCAGTTCTTC.